This T cell receptor (beta chain) was found in a study of blood T cell repertoires in COVID-19. Study in general: Sources were T cells, B-cell-depleted T cells, or PBMCs; the material itself was cDNA or gDNA.

The length of the CDR3 is 14 residues. V lost 2 bases and J 6 bases, leaving 10 bases between the germline ends. The germline V gene encodes CDR1 LGHDT and CDR2 YNNKEL (reference sequence). TCRdb's copy holds only in-frame clones and misses some; the assay was immunoSEQ multiplex PCR. The sample contains some 60,000 clones, just over 90% of which appear only once. The receptor was derived from a middle-aged man with acute or convalescent COVID-19. Input material: peripheral blood. The rearrangement joins TRBV3-1 (or the pseudogene TRBV3-2) to TRBJ2-2, with D perhaps matching TRBD1 (6 bases). The CDR3, as DNA: TGTGCCAGCAGCCAAAGCCCAGGGGCCGGGGAGCTGTTTTTT. Translated: CASSQSPGAGELFF.